The 29 T cell receptor beta chains presented below share a single source sample, sequenced in a study of cytomegalovirus exposure and HLA in healthy donors. The PCR employed 60 Vbeta primers together with 13 Jbeta primers. TCRdb keeps only in-frame clones here, not all; method: immunoSEQ multiplex PCR. This sample yields 120,000 or so clones, of which around four fifths are seen a single time; approximately 2% belongs to the top ten. The sequencing input was PBMCs. The source of these receptors is a man aged 40-55 years in good health and CMV-seronegative.

The chain employs TRBV9 and TRBJ1-4, with TRBD1 matching over 9 bases. J gave up 6 bases and V 4 bases, and 4 bases lay outside the gene matches. The length of the CDR3 is 14 residues. Germline CDR1 SGDLS, CDR2 YYNGEE. Here the CDR3 DNA reads TGTGCCAGCAGCCGAACAGGGGGCTATGAAAAACTGTTTTTT. This gives the protein CASSRTGGYEKLFF. Full variable domain (missing parts from reference TRBV9 and TRBJ1-4): DSGVTQTPKHLITATGQRVTLRCSPRSGDLSVYWYQQSLDQGLQFLIQYYNGEERAKGNILERFSAQQFPDLHSELNLSSLELGDSALYFCASSRTGGYEKLFFGSGTQLSVL.

The chain combines TRBV21-1 with TRBJ2-2; the tabulated D call, TRBD2, remains unverified against the DNA. TRBV21-1 is recorded as a pseudogene. CDR3 length: 15 residues. The CDR3: CAKAGPGPRAGELFF. For the CDR3, the DNA is TGTGCCAAAGCCGGCCCCGGGCCGAGGGCCGGGGAGCTGTTTTTT.

The chain is built from TRBV11-1 and TRBJ2-7; D is perhaps TRBD1 (5 bases). This CDR3 region has 13 residues. Trimming pared 5 bases from V and 2 bases from J, leaving 10 bases between. Germline CDR1 SGHAT, CDR2 FQDESV (reference sequence). The CDR3 region is CASSKTATYEQYF. The CDR3 region has the DNA TGTGCCAGCAGCAAGACAGCTACCTACGAGCAGTACTTC.

This chain connects TRBV6-5 to TRBJ2-3; tentative D call: TRBD1 (6 bases). The CDR3 is made up of 13 amino acids. Between the trimmed V and J ends, which lost 7 bases and 1 base, there was a span of 9 bases. CDR1 is MNHEY and CDR2 is SVGAGI in the germline V gene. CDR3 coding DNA: TGTGCCAGCAACAGGGACGGCACAGATACGCAGTATTTT. It codes for CASNRDGTDTQYF.

This chain connects TRBV7-2 to TRBJ1-1, with D unclear. V shed 5 bases and J shed 3 bases, with 13 bases lying between them. Germline assignment: CDR1 SGHTA and CDR2 FQGNSA. CDR3 length: 14 residues. The CDR3: CASSRRSLDTEAFF. Written as DNA, the CDR3 is TGTGCCAGCAGCCGCAGATCGCTTGACACTGAAGCTTTCTTT.

This chain connects TRBV4-1 to TRBJ2-5, with D possibly being TRBD2 (5 bases). Gene TRBJ2-7 matches the end of the DNA better, so the J call may be wrong. The germline V gene encodes CDR1 MGHRA and CDR2 YSYEKL. There are 15 residues in the CDR3. The chain's CDR3 is CASSQDWGAHYEQYF. The CDR3 DNA is TGCGCCAGCAGCCAAGATTGGGGAGCCCACTACGAGCAGTACTTC.

The sample holds a few counts of this clone. The CDR3 loop reads CASSVAYGAYEQYF. Written as DNA, the CDR3 is TGTGCCAGCAGCGTGGCATACGGGGCCTACGAGCAGTACTTC. V usage is TRBV9 and J usage is TRBJ2-7; tentatively, D is TRBD2 (5 bases). The germline V and J ends were trimmed by 2 bases and 2 bases, with 11 bases remaining between them. The CDR3 spans 14 residues. Looked up from germline, CDR1 is SGDLS and CDR2 is YYNGEE.

The V gene is TRBV2, the J gene TRBJ1-5, with TRBD1 as a possible D gene (5 bases). The CDR3 has 15 residues. The ends were cut back, 7 bases at V and 2 bases at J, with 15 bases in the middle. CDR1 is SNHLY, CDR2 FYNNEI, per germline. The CDR3 spells CASTGGTVGNQPQHF. The CDR3 coding sequence is TGTGCCAGCACCGGGGGGACTGTCGGCAATCAGCCCCAGCATTTT.

The chain links TRBV7-9 to TRBJ1-3; weak D call: TRBD1 (5 bases). Germline lookup yields CDR1 SEHNR and CDR2 FQNEAQ (reference sequence). The CDR3 contains 16 residues. V was pared by 3 bases and J by 0 bases, with 12 bases between. The CDR3 sequence is CASSLGLGDSGNTIYF. CDR3 DNA sequence: TGTGCCAGCAGCTTGGGACTGGGGGACTCTGGAAACACCATATATTTT. Full variable domain (rest looked up from reference TRBV7-9 and TRBJ1-3): DTGVSQNPRHKITKRGQNVTFRCDPISEHNRLYWYRQTLGQGPEFLTYFQNEAQLEKSRLLSDRFSAERPKGSFSTLEIQRTEQGDSAMYLCASSLGLGDSGNTIYFGEGSWLTVV.

The rearrangement links TRBV5-1 to TRBJ2-1; D gene unclear. This CDR3 is 12 amino acids long. Per germline, CDR1 SGHRS and CDR2 YFSETQ. Between the trimmed V and J ends, which lost 2 bases and 6 bases, there was a span of 6 bases. In DNA, the CDR3 is TGCGCCAGCAGCTTATCGGGCAATGAGCAGTTCTTC. Translation gives CASSLSGNEQFF.

This clone was seen once. V is TRBV18 and J is TRBJ2-5, with D possibly being TRBD2 (6 bases). V was shortened by 4 bases and J by 2 bases, with 17 bases between the two germline ends. Germline CDR1 reads KGHSH; CDR2 reads LQKENI. The CDR3 contains 16 residues. The CDR3 coding sequence is TGTGCCAGCTCACTGTTCCCCCCCGGGGGTCAAGAGACCCAGTACTTC. It yields the protein CASSLFPPGGQETQYF.

J is TRBJ2-5 and V is TRBV6-1; D might be TRBD2 (7 bases). The germline gives CDR1 MNHNS, CDR2 SASEGT. The CDR3 runs 15 residues. V was cut by 3 bases and J by 5 bases, with 16 bases left in between. In DNA, the CDR3 is TGTGCCAGCAGTGATCAAAGGGGGGGGGCTGAGACCCAGTACTTC. Its translation is CASSDQRGGAETQYF.

V is TRBV28 and J is TRBJ1-2, with 7 bases lining up with TRBD1. Germline values: CDR1 MDHEN, CDR2 SYDVKM. V gave up 6 bases and J gave up 8 bases; unmatched junction bases: 9. The CDR3 is made up of 13 amino acids. CDR3 DNA sequence: TGTGCCAGCAGATACGACAGGGTTAGCGGCTACACCTTC. Translated: CASRYDRVSGYTF.

The rearrangement links TRBV28 to TRBJ2-3, with TRBD2 identical over 12 bases. With 3 bases clipped from V and 4 bases from J, the junction kept 8 bases outside the gene matches. Germline assignment: CDR1 MDHEN and CDR2 SYDVKM. The CDR3 sequence is 17 residues long. CDR3 DNA sequence: TGTGCCAGCAGTTTCTCCTCTAGCGGGAGGGCACCAGATACGCAGTATTTT. This gives the protein CASSFSSSGRAPDTQYF.

The chain joins TRBV5-1 to TRBJ1-1; D might be TRBD1 (5 bases). CDR1 and CDR2 (germline): SGHRS, YFSETQ. There are 13 residues in the CDR3. Trimming pared 7 bases from V and 0 bases from J, leaving 10 bases between. CDR3 DNA: TGCGCCAGCGGGGGGAATTTGAACACTGAAGCTTTCTTT. Translating it yields CASGGNLNTEAFF.

V is TRBV19 and J is TRBJ1-3; D unclear. The CDR3 sequence is 14 residues long. Trimming took off 7 bases at V and 4 bases at J, with 14 bases between the two ends. Germline CDR1 reads LNHDA; CDR2 reads SQIVND (reference sequence). The CDR3 sequence: CASTTPVRGNTIYF. The CDR3 DNA is TGTGCCAGTACCACGCCCGTGAGGGGAAACACCATATATTTT. The complete variable domain, with remaining parts taken from reference TRBV19 and TRBJ1-3, reads DGGITQSPKYLFRKEGQNVTLSCEQNLNHDAMYWYRQDPGQGLRLIYYSQIVNDFQKGDIAEGYSVSREKKESFPLTVTSAQKNPTAFYLCASTTPVRGNTIYFGEGSWLTVV.

The rearrangement uses TRBV11-1 and TRBJ2-7, with a weak D call TRBD2 (6 bases). The CDR3 length is 16 residues. The V end was cut by 6 bases, the J end by 2 bases, with 20 bases between. Germline CDR1 SGHAT, CDR2 FQDESV (reference sequence). CDR3 DNA: TGTGCCAGCAGTTCCGGTAGCGGCTGGGCGACCTACGAGCAGTACTTC. Amino acid sequence: CASSSGSGWATYEQYF.

The genes are TRBV5-4 and TRBJ2-1; D might be TRBD2 (6 bases). The CDR3 consists of 14 residues. CDR1 and CDR2 (germline): SGHNT, YYREEE (reference sequence). V lost 1 base and J 2 bases, leaving 7 bases between the germline ends. The CDR3 protein is CASSLWGAYNEQFF. For the CDR3, the DNA is TGTGCCAGCAGCTTGTGGGGGGCCTACAATGAGCAGTTCTTC.

This chain connects TRBV15 to TRBJ1-3; TRBD1 might be the D (6 bases). CDR3 length: 18 residues. Per germline, CDR1 LNHNV and CDR2 YYDKDF (reference sequence). V was cut by 2 bases and J by 3 bases, with 20 bases left in between. CDR3 region: CATSRSGTPTRFGNTIYF. Written as DNA, the CDR3 is TGTGCCACCAGCAGATCCGGGACACCGACCCGTTTTGGAAACACCATATATTTT.

CDR3 sequence (DNA): TGTGCCAGCAGCCCGGACGACAGGGGGAACACTGAAGCTTTCTTT. It specifies CASSPDDRGNTEAFF. The V call is TRBV7-9, the J call TRBJ1-1, with 8 bases aligning to TRBD1. The CDR3 contains 15 residues. V shed 5 bases and J 1 base; nucleotides not matched to a gene: 6. Germline CDR1 and CDR2: SEHNR and FQNEAQ (reference sequence).

Only a few counts were recorded for this clone. The rearrangement joins TRBV18 to TRBJ2-5; D gene unclear. This CDR3 has 15 residues. V lost 1 base, J lost 5 bases, and 14 bases lay in between. Germline V gene data show CDR1 as KGHSH and CDR2 as LQKENI. The CDR3 region is CASSPRPIEYETQYF. CDR3 bases: TGTGCCAGCTCACCACGTCCAATCGAGTATGAGACCCAGTACTTC.

There are a few counts of this clone. The CDR3 DNA is TGTGCCAGCAGCTTAGGCCTGGACAGGGAGGCTTTCTTT. It encodes CASSLGLDREAFF. This sequence joins TRBV11-2 and TRBJ1-1; 8 bases align to TRBD1. CDR3 size: 13 residues. V shed 1 base and J 11 bases; nucleotides not matched to a gene: 6. Germline lookup yields CDR1 SGHAT and CDR2 FQNNGV. Drawing the rest from reference TRBV11-2 and TRBJ1-1, the complete variable domain is EAGVAQSPRYKIIEKRQSVAFWCNPISGHATLYWYQQILGQGPKLLIQFQNNGVVDDSQLPKDRFSAERLKGVDSTLKIQPAKLEDSAVYLCASSLGLDREAFFGQGTRLTVV.

This clone was detected a few times. The rearrangement links TRBV30 to TRBJ1-1, with D possibly TRBD1 on 5 matching bases. V gave up 3 bases and J gave up 5 bases, with 16 bases separating them. The CDR3 loop spans 14 amino acids. Germline V lookup: CDR1 GTSNPN, CDR2 SVGIG (reference sequence). CDR3 DNA: TGTGCCTGGAGGGCGGGGGGGGGTTTAACTGAAGCTTTCTTT. Translating it yields CAWRAGGGLTEAFF.

This clone was seen once. The chain uses TRBV6-1 and TRBJ2-7, with D unclear. Germline CDR1 MNHNS, CDR2 SASEGT. The V end lost 6 bases, the J end lost 2 bases, and 17 bases lay between the germline ends. The CDR3 has 15 residues. The CDR3 nucleotides are TGTGCCAGCAGAGCCGAAGCAGGCGATACCTACGAGCAGTACTTC. Its translation is CASRAEAGDTYEQYF.

V and J are TRBV4-2 and TRBJ2-5, with 9 bases identical to TRBD2. CDR3 length: 16 amino acids. J was trimmed by 7 bases and V by 1 base; bases with no gene match: 10. Germline V lookup: CDR1 LGHNA, CDR2 YNFKEQ. CDR3 nucleotide sequence: TGTGCCAGCAGCCAAGTTGGCGGGAGGGTTCCAGGGACCCAGTACTTC. This sequence encodes CASSQVGGRVPGTQYF.

In its sample, this clone was seen a few times. The chain links TRBV14 to TRBJ1-1; possible D gene TRBD1, 5 bases. The CDR3 covers 12 residues. V lost 2 bases and J 8 bases, leaving 9 bases between the germline ends. Germline-derived CDR1 and CDR2 are SGHDN and FVKESK. The CDR3 DNA reads TGTGCCAGCAGCCAATGGGGGGTGGAAGCTTTCTTT. It codes for CASSQWGVEAFF.

The chain joins TRBV4-2 to TRBJ2-7; TRBD1 agrees at 9 bases. Trimming cost V 5 bases and J 0 bases; bases outside gene matches: 5. This CDR3 is built from 15 residues. CDR1 LGHNA and CDR2 YNFKEQ come from the germline V gene. The CDR3 is CASSSGTGSSYEQYF. The CDR3 coding sequence is TGTGCCAGCAGCTCCGGGACAGGGAGCTCCTACGAGCAGTACTTC.

The count of this clone is one. J is TRBJ1-2 and V is TRBV5-1, with TRBD1 matching over 11 bases. The germline CDR1 and CDR2 sequences are SGHRS and YFSETQ. The CDR3 is 14 amino acids. The V and J ends lost 0 bases and 8 bases, in that order; junction bases with no gene match: 3. CDR3 nucleotide sequence: TGCGCCAGCAGCTTGGCCGGGACAGGGGGAGGCTACACCTTC. This sequence encodes CASSLAGTGGGYTF.

This clone appeared once. The chain links TRBV7-8 to TRBJ2-3; D may be TRBD2 (6 bases). CDR1 is SGHVS, CDR2 FQNEAQ, per germline. Trimming stripped 4 bases from V and 1 base from J, with 6 bases between. This CDR3 region has 13 residues. The CDR3 is CASSWGGTDTQYF. CDR3 bases: TGTGCCAGCAGCTGGGGGGGCACAGATACGCAGTATTTT.